This T cell receptor beta chain derives from a study of shared clonotypes between healthy human individuals. Notes on this clone: What it binds is unknown.

V lost 5 bases and J lost 3; bases outside the gene matches: 20. This CDR3 is 19 amino acids long. Germline V gene data show CDR1 as SEHNR and CDR2 as FQNEAQ (reference sequence). The assay used deep level. The table came from immunoSEQ multiplex PCR; TCRdb's copy has only in-frame clones and leaves some out. This sample carries hundreds of thousands of clones, more than 75% of them seen once, and the ten largest clones take 15% to 20%. Study findings and constraints: At large depth, rarefaction still showed sorted-subset sequencing to be incomplete.

Sequencing used memory CD8+ T cells sorted from blood. Subset indicated: CD45RO+ cells pooled with CCR7-negative TemRA cells. The receptor was isolated from a man between 18 and 35 years old in good health. J is TRBJ2-7 and V is TRBV7-9; 9 nucleotides agree with TRBD2. CDR3 DNA sequence: TGTGCCAGCAGCATCCCGGGACTAGCTACCCCTTCCGACTACTACGAGCAGTACTTC. Its protein is CASSIPGLATPSDYYEQYF.